This T cell receptor (beta chain) was recovered during a study of blood T cell repertoires in COVID-19. Study-wide background: Sources were T cells, B-cell-depleted T cells, or PBMCs; the material itself was cDNA or gDNA.

This CDR3 is built from 14 residues. Trimming removed 1 base from V and 6 bases from J, with 12 bases in between. The germline V gene encodes CDR1 SEHNR and CDR2 FQNEAQ (reference sequence). Profiling relied on immunoSEQ multiplex PCR, and the TCRdb table lists in-frame clones only, not all of them. Of some 120,000 clones in the sample, around four fifths were seen once. The V gene is TRBV7-9, the J gene TRBJ1-1; D is possibly TRBD1 (6 bases). Sequenced sample: peripheral blood. This clonotype was obtained from a man older than 75 with acute or convalescent COVID-19. Here the CDR3 reads CASSLVSGGAEAFF. CDR3 nucleotides: TGTGCCAGCAGCTTAGTTTCGGGGGGCGCTGAAGCTTTCTTT.